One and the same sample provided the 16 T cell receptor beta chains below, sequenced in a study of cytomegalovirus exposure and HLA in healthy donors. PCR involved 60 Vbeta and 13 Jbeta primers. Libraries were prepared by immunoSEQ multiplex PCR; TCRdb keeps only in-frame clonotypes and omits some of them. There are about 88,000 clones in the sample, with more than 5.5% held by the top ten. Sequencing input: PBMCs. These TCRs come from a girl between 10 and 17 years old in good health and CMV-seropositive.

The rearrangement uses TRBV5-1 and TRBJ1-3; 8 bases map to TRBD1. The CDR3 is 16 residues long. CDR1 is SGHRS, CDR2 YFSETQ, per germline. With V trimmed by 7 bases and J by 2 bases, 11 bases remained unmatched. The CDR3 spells CASVSKRQGTGNTIYF. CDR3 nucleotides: TGCGCCAGCGTTTCTAAGCGACAGGGGACTGGAAACACCATATATTTT.

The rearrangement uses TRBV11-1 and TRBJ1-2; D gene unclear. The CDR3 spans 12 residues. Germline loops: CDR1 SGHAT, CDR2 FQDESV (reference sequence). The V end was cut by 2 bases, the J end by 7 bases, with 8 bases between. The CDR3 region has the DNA TGTGCCAGCAGCTTAAGAGGGCCTGGCTACACCTTC. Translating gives CASSLRGPGYTF.

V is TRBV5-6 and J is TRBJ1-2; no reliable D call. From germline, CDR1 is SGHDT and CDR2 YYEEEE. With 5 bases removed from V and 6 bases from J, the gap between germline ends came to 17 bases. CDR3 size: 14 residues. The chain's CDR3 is CASRDTLAGDGYTF. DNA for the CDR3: TGTGCCAGCAGAGACACTCTCGCAGGTGATGGCTACACCTTC.

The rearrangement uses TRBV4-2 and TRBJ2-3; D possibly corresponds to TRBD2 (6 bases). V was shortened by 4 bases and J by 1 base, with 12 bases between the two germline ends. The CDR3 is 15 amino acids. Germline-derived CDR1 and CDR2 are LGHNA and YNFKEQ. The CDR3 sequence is CASSPYQRGTDTQYF. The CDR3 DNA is TGTGCCAGCAGCCCGTATCAGCGGGGCACAGATACGCAGTATTTT.

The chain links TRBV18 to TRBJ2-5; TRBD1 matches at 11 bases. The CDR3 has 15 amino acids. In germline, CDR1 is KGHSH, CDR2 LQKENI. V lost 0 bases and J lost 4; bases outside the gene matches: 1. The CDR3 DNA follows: TGTGCCAGCTCACCACCGGGACAGGGGGGAGAGACCCAGTACTTC. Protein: CASSPPGQGGETQYF.

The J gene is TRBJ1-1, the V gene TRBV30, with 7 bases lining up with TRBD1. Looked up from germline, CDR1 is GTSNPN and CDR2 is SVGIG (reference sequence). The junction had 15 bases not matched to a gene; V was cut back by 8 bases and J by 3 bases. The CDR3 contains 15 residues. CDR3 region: CAGISPGTVDTEAFF. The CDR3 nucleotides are TGTGCCGGGATTTCCCCCGGGACAGTGGACACTGAAGCTTTCTTT.

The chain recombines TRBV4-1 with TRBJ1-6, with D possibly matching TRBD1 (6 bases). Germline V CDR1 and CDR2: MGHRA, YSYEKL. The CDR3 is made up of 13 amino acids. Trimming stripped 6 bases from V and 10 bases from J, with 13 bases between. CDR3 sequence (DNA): TGCGCCAGCAGTCTGGGGGGGCAGTCACCCCTCCACTTT. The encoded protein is CASSLGGQSPLHF.

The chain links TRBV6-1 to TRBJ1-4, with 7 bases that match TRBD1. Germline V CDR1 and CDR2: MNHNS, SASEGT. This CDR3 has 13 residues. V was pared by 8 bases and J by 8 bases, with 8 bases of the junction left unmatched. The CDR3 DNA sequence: TGTGCCAGCCAACAGGGGTTGGGAGAAAAACTGTTTTTT. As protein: CASQQGLGEKLFF.

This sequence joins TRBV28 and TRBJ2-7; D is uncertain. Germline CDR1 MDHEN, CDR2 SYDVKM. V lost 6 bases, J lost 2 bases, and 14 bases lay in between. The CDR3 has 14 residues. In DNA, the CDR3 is TGTGCCAGCAGCATTTTCTCCGACACCTACGAGCAGTACTTC. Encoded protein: CASSIFSDTYEQYF.

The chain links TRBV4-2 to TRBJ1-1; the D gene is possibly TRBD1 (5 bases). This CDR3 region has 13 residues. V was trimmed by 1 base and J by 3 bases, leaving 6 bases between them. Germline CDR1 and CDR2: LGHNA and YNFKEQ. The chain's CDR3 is CASSQGRDTEAFF. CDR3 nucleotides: TGTGCCAGCAGCCAAGGCAGGGACACTGAAGCTTTCTTT.

The CDR3 DNA is TGTGCCAGCAGCTTTGATCCGGGTTCACCCCTCCACTTT. Translating gives CASSFDPGSPLHF. V gene TRBV7-2 combines with J gene TRBJ1-6, with D hard to call. Germline lookup yields CDR1 SGHTA and CDR2 FQGNSA. This CDR3 region has 13 residues. V shed 3 bases and J shed 9 bases, with 9 bases lying between them.

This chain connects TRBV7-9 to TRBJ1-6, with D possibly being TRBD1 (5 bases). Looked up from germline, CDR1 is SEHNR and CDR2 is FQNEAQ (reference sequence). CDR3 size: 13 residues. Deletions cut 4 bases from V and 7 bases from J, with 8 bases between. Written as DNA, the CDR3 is TGTGCCAGCAGCTCAGGGCCCAATTCACCCCTCCACTTT. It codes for CASSSGPNSPLHF.

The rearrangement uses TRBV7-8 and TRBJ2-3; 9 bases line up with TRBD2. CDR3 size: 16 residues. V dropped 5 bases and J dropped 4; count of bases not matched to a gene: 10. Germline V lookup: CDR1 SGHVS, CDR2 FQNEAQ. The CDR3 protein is CASSRGTSLFPDTQYF. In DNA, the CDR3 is TGTGCCAGCAGCCGCGGGACTAGCTTATTTCCAGATACGCAGTATTTT. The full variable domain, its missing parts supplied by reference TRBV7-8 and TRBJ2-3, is GAGVSQSPRYKVAKRGQDVALRCDPISGHVSLFWYQQALGQGPEFLTYFQNEAQLDKSGLPSDRFFAERPEGSVSTLKIQRTQQEDSAVYLCASSRGTSLFPDTQYFGPGTRLTVL.

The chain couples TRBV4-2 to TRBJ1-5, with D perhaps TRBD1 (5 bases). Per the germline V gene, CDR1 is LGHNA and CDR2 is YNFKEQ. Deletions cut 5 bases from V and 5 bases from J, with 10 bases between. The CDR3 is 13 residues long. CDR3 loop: CASSWDFYQPQHF. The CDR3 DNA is TGTGCCAGCAGCTGGGACTTTTATCAGCCCCAGCATTTT.

The CDR3 sequence: CSVPGIQAYGYTF. CDR3 DNA: TGCAGCGTCCCAGGGATCCAAGCGTATGGCTACACCTTC. The V call is TRBV29-1, the J call TRBJ1-2; a possible D gene is TRBD1 (5 bases). The CDR3 runs 13 residues. Trimming cost V 6 bases and J 5 bases, with 16 bases left between them. Germline CDR1 and CDR2: SQVTM and ANQGSEA. Complete variable domain (other parts from reference TRBV29-1 and TRBJ1-2): SAVISQKPSRDICQRGTSLTIQCQVDSQVTMMFWYRQQPGQSLTLIATANQGSEATYESGFVIDKFPISRPNLTFSTLTVSNMSPEDSSIYLCSVPGIQAYGYTFGSGTRLTVV.

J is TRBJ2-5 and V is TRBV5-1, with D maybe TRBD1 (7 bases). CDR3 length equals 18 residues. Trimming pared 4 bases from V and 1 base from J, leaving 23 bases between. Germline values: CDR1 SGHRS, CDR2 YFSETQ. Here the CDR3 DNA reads TGCGCCAGCAGCCAAAACGCCCCAGGGGGGCCGGTCCAAGAGACCCAGTACTTC. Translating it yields CASSQNAPGGPVQETQYF.